This is a list of T cell receptor beta chains from one sample in a study of blood T cell repertoires in COVID-19. Profiled with immunoSEQ multiplex PCR; TCRdb holds only in-frame clones, not every one. The data contain fewer than 400,000 clones, under 90% of them singletons. The sequenced sample was PBMCs or T cells enriched from blood (not recorded which). Every receptor here comes from a woman between 25 and 40 years old who had recovered from COVID-19. Each CDR3 is given with its conserved first and last residue. Each record gives: J gene, clone size, V gene, D gene, CDR3 DNA, CDR3 protein. The D gene is left open where the match is weak. Rows give clone size only sometimes, using once, few, many, or a class for an expanded clone.

J: TRBJ2-7
size: NA
V: TRBV5-1
D: NA
DNA: TGCGCCAGCAGCTTAGACACCGGCTCCTACGAGCAGTACTTC
CDR3: CASSLDTGSYEQYF

J: TRBJ1-4
size: NA
V: TRBV7-2
D: TRBD1
DNA: TGTGCCAGCAGCTTAAGTGGGACAGACAATGAAAAACTGTTTTTT
CDR3: CASSLSGTDNEKLFF

J: TRBJ1-1
size: NA
V: TRBV6-1
D: TRBD1
DNA: TGTGCCAGCAGTGAATTTATTAGCTTTCCGGGCAGGGGGCGTGTGTACACTGAAGCTTTCTTT
CDR3: CASSEFISFPGRGRVYTEAFF

J: TRBJ2-7
size: NA
V: TRBV19
D: NA
DNA: TGTGCCAGTAGTATGGCGGGACGGTCCTACGAGCAGTACTTC
CDR3: CASSMAGRSYEQYF

J: TRBJ1-2
size: NA
V: TRBV28
D: NA
DNA: TGTGCCAGCAGTCTGGACAGCTATGGCTACACCTTC
CDR3: CASSLDSYGYTF

J: TRBJ2-3
size: NA
V: TRBV27
D: TRBD1
DNA: TGTGCCAGCAGTTCCCTCCAGACAGGGGGCTTTTTAGATACGCAGTATTTT
CDR3: CASSSLQTGGFLDTQYF

J: TRBJ2-3
size: NA
V: TRBV24-1
D: TRBD2
DNA: TGTGCCACCAGTGGGGCTAGCGGGTTTAGCACAGATACGCAGTATTTT
CDR3: CATSGASGFSTDTQYF

J: TRBJ1-6
size: NA
V: TRBV7-8
D: NA
DNA: TGTGCCAGCAGCTTAGCAGCCGGGGATAATTCACCCCTCCACTTT
CDR3: CASSLAAGDNSPLHF

J: TRBJ2-3
size: NA
V: TRBV20-1
D: TRBD2
DNA: TGCAGTGCTAGTTTCGGGACTAGCGGGACAGATACGCAGTATTTT
CDR3: CSASFGTSGTDTQYF

J: TRBJ2-7
size: few
V: TRBV7-6
D: NA
DNA: TGTGCCAGCAGCTTAGGCGGGACGGGGATGGGGGAGCAGTACTTC
CDR3: CASSLGGTGMGEQYF

J: TRBJ2-3
size: NA
V: TRBV5-1
D: NA
DNA: TGCGCCAGCAGCCCCGGGCGGGGCCGCACAGATACGCAGTATTTT
CDR3: CASSPGRGRTDTQYF

J: TRBJ1-1
size: NA
V: TRBV9
D: TRBD1
DNA: TGTGCCAGCAGCGGGGACAGGAGGAACACTGAAGCTTTCTTT
CDR3: CASSGDRRNTEAFF

J: TRBJ2-7
size: NA
V: TRBV10-2
D: TRBD1
DNA: TGCGCCAGCGGGGACAGAATCTACGAGCAGTACTTC
CDR3: CASGDRIYEQYF

J: TRBJ2-2
size: NA
V: TRBV27
D: NA
DNA: TGTGCCAGCAGCTGGCGGAGGAACACCGGGGAGCTGTTTTTT
CDR3: CASSWRRNTGELFF

J: TRBJ1-3
size: NA
V: TRBV9
D: NA
DNA: TGTGCCAGCAGCGTAGCCCCACACAGGGGAAACACCATATATTTT
CDR3: CASSVAPHRGNTIYF

J: TRBJ2-1
size: NA
V: TRBV7-3
D: TRBD1
DNA: TGTGCCAGCAGTCCCAAACCTCCGGGACAGGTGGGCGGTGAGCAGTTCTTC
CDR3: CASSPKPPGQVGGEQFF

J: TRBJ2-7
size: NA
V: TRBV30
D: NA
DNA: TGTGCCTGGAGGGACCCCAGGGGTTCCTACGAGCAGTACTTC
CDR3: CAWRDPRGSYEQYF

J: TRBJ2-1
size: NA
V: TRBV9
D: NA
DNA: TGTGCCAGCAGCTTCCGGGGTAGCGGTTCCTACAATGAGCAGTTCTTC
CDR3: CASSFRGSGSYNEQFF

J: TRBJ1-4
size: NA
V: TRBV30
D: NA
DNA: TGTGCCTGGAGTGTATCGCGGGGTCGAGAAAAACTGTTTTTT
CDR3: CAWSVSRGREKLFF

J: TRBJ2-1
size: NA
V: TRBV18
D: NA
DNA: TGTGCCAGCTCACCCTTGGGACATACATACAATGAGCAGTTCTTC
CDR3: CASSPLGHTYNEQFF

J: TRBJ2-4
size: few
V: TRBV11-2
D: TRBD2
DNA: TGTGCCAGCAGCTTAGGCCTAGCGGGAAACATTCAGTACTTC
CDR3: CASSLGLAGNIQYF

J: TRBJ1-5
size: NA
V: TRBV7-8
D: NA
DNA: TGTGCCAGCAGCTTAGAGCTGGGGGGGGCCGCGTATAGCAATCAGCCCCAGCATTTT
CDR3: CASSLELGGAAYSNQPQHF

J: TRBJ1-2
size: NA
V: TRBV7-9
D: NA
DNA: TGTGCCAGCAGCTCAGAACAGGGATATGAAGGCTACACCTTC
CDR3: CASSSEQGYEGYTF

J: TRBJ2-1
size: NA
V: TRBV10-3
D: TRBD2
DNA: TGTGCCATCAGCCCCGGACTAGTGAATGAGCAGTTCTTC
CDR3: CAISPGLVNEQFF

J: TRBJ1-5
size: NA
V: TRBV10-3
D: TRBD1
DNA: TGTGCCATCAGTGGGGACAGGGATCTCCAGCCCCAGCATTTT
CDR3: CAISGDRDLQPQHF